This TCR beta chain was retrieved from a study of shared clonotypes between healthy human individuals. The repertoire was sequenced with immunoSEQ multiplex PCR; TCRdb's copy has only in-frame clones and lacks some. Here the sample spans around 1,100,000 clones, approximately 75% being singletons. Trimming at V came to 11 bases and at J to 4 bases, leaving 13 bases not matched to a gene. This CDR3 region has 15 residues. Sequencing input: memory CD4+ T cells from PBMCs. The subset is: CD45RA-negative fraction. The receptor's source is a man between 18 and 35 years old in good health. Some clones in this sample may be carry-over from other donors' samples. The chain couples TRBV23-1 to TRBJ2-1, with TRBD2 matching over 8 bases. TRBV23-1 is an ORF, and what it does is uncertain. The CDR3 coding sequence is TGCGCCCGCTTCGGGAGGGGTCCCGTTTACAATGAGCAGTTCTTC. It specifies CARFGRGPVYNEQFF.